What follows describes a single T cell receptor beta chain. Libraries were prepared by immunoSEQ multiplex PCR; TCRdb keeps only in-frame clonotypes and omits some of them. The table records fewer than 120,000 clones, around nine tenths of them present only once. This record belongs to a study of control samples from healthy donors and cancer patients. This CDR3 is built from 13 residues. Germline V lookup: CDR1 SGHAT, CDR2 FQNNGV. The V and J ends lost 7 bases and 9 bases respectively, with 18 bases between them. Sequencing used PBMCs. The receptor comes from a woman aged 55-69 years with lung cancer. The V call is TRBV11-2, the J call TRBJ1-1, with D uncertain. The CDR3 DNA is TGTGCCAGCAAGCTACCGGGAGGAACTAAAGCTTTCTTT. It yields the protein CASKLPGGTKAFF.